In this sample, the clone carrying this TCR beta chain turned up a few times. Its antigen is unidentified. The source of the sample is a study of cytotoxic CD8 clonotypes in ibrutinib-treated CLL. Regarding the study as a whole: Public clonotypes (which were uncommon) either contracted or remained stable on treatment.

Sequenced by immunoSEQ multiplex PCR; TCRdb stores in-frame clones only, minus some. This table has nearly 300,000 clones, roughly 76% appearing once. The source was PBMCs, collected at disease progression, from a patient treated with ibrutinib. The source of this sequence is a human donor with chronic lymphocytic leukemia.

In DNA, the CDR3 is TGTGCCAGCAGTCCTCAAGGGTACGACTCACCCCTCCACTTT. Amino acid sequence: CASSPQGYDSPLHF. This chain connects TRBV6-6 to TRBJ1-6; no clear D. Germline V CDR1 and CDR2: MNHNY, SVGAGI (reference sequence). There are 14 residues in the CDR3. The ends were cut back, 5 bases at V and 10 bases at J, with 15 bases in the middle.